This TCR beta chain originates from a study of brain metastases from non-small cell lung cancer. Whole-study findings and limits: T-cell infiltration was lower in brain metastases than primaries (P < 0.001). Paired brain metastases and primary tumors largely shared TCR repertoires. Compared with their matched primary tumors, roughly 67% of brain metastases showed expanded T-cell clones.

For this clone: Its specificity is not known.

Some clones are missing from TCRdb's copy, which holds only in-frame ones; the method was immunoSEQ multiplex PCR. The sample consists of 1,500 or so clones, almost 90% of them appearing once. Trimming pared 3 bases from V and 6 bases from J, leaving 12 bases between. Germline V gives CDR1 MNHNS, CDR2 SASEGT. The CDR3 has 13 amino acids. The chain recombines TRBV6-1 with TRBJ2-7; D is undetermined. Sequencing was carried out using primary lung tumor tissue. The clonotype originates from a donor at least 40 years old with non-small cell lung cancer. The CDR3 nucleotides read TGTGCCAGCAGTGAGATCAAGGCTGGCGAGCAGTACTTC. It is translated as CASSEIKAGEQYF.